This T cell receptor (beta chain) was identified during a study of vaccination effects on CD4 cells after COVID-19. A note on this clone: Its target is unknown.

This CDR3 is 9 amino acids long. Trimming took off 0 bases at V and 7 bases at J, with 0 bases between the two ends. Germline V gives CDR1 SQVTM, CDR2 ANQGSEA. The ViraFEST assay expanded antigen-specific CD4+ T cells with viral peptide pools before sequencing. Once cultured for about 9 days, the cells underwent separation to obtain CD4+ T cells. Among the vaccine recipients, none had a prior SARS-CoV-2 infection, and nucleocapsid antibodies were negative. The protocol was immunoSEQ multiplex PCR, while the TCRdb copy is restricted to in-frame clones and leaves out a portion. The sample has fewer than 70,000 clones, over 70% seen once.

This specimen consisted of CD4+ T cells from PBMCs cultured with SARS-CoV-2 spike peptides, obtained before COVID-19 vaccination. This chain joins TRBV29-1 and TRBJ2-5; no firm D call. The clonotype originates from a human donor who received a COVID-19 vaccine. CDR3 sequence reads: CSVEETQYF. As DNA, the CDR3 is TGCAGCGTTGAAGAGACCCAGTACTTC.